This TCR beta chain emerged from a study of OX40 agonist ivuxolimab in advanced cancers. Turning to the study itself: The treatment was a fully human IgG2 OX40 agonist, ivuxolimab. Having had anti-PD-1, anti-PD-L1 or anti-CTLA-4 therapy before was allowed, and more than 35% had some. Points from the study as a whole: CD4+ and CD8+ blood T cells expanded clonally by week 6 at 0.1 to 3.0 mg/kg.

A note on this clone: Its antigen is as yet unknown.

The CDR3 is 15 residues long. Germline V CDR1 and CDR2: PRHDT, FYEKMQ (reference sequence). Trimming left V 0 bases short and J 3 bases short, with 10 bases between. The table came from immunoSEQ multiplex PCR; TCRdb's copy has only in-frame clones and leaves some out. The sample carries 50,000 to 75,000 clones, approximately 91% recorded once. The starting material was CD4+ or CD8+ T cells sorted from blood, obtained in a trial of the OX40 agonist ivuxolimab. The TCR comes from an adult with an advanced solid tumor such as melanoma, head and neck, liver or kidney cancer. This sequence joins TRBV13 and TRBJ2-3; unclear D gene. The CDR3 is CASSLGLLATDTQYF. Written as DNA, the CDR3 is TGTGCCAGCAGCTTAGGCCTCCTCGCGACAGATACGCAGTATTTT.